The 20 T cell receptor beta chains presented below share a single source sample, sequenced in a study of CD8+CD57+ T cells in acquired aplastic anemia. The template for TCR beta VDJ and CDR3 sequence profiling was genomic DNA. TCRdb re-called the reads with MiXCR, one entry per CDR3 protein. The repertoire includes roughly 51,000 distinct CDR3 sequences, about 78% of them detected once, and 30% to 40% sits in the top ten. Sequencing input: sorted CD4+, CD8+, or CD8+CD57+ T cells (not recorded which) from PBMCs. Receptor source: a human donor in good health, serving as a control.

The V call is TRBV6-1, the J call TRBJ1-1; 7 nucleotides agree with TRBD1. Germline-derived CDR1 and CDR2 are MNHNS and SASEGT. The CDR3 covers 14 residues. V was pared by 7 bases and J by 2 bases, with 7 bases of the junction left unmatched. CDR3 nucleotides: TGTGCCAGCATGCTAGGGGGCCCTAACACTGAAGCTTTCTTT. It encodes CASMLGGPNTEAFF.

The chain has TRBV10-3 and TRBJ2-7; TRBD2 matches at 10 bases. The CDR3 sequence is 11 residues long. The germline V gene has CDR1 ENHRY and CDR2 SYGVKD. Germline trimming cut 10 bases from V and 6 bases from J; bases unmatched to any gene: 3. The CDR3 DNA is TGTGCCACAATAGCGGGAGGCGAGCAGTACTTC. Translated, it gives CATIAGGEQYF.

The CDR3 region has the DNA TGTGCCACCAGTGAGACAGGGCCGGCAGAGACCCAGTACTTC. Encoded protein: CATSETGPAETQYF. The chain joins TRBV15 to TRBJ2-5, with 7 bases identical to TRBD1. The CDR3 contains 14 residues. The V gene end was trimmed by 6 bases and the J gene end by 4 bases; junction bases not matched to a gene: 8. Germline loops: CDR1 LNHNV, CDR2 YYDKDF (reference sequence).

The CDR3 sequence: CAWSVGAGVVEQYF. The CDR3 region has the DNA TGTGCCTGGAGTGTCGGGGCGGGGGTCGTCGAGCAGTACTTC. The V gene is TRBV30, the J gene TRBJ2-7; 7 bases line up with TRBD2. The CDR3 consists of 14 residues. The J segment lost 6 bases and the V segment lost 0 bases, leaving 8 bases of the junction unmatched. Germline V gene data show CDR1 as GTSNPN and CDR2 as SVGIG (reference sequence).

The chain links TRBV4-1 to TRBJ1-2; no reliable D call. The germline V and J ends were trimmed by 0 bases and 4 bases, with 12 bases remaining between them. The length of the CDR3 is 15 residues. Germline loops: CDR1 MGHRA, CDR2 YSYEKL. The CDR3 sequence is CASSQDRTEVYGYTF. The CDR3 nucleotides are TGCGCCAGCAGCCAAGATCGGACGGAGGTCTATGGCTACACCTTC.

The chain carries TRBV24-1 and TRBJ2-7; possible D gene TRBD2, 5 bases. The V end was cut by 4 bases, the J end by 5 bases, with 11 bases between. This CDR3 comprises 13 residues. Germline-derived CDR1 and CDR2 are KGHDR and SFDVKD. The CDR3, as DNA: TGTGCCACCAGTGAGGGTCCGAGGGACGAGCAGTACTTC. Translation: CATSEGPRDEQYF.

The V call is TRBV19, the J call TRBJ1-4, with 8 bases that match TRBD1. The CDR3 spans 14 residues. Trimming removed 3 bases from V and 10 bases from J; junction bases left unmatched: 7. Looked up from germline, CDR1 is LNHDA and CDR2 is SQIVND (reference sequence). The CDR3 DNA sequence: TGTGCCAGTAGTATTCAGGGACAGGAGGGAAAACTGTTTTTT. Translation: CASSIQGQEGKLFF.

This clonotype was observed a handful of times. This rearrangement joins TRBV29-1 to TRBJ1-2, with 7 nucleotides matching TRBD1. The CDR3 is 14 amino acids. Germline lookup yields CDR1 SQVTM and CDR2 ANQGSEA. The junction had 8 bases not matched to a gene; V was cut back by 7 bases and J by 0 bases. The CDR3 here is CSAVRQGANYGYTF. For the CDR3, the DNA is TGCAGCGCAGTCCGACAGGGAGCTAACTATGGCTACACCTTC.

The gene calls are TRBV7-8 and TRBJ1-1, with D hard to call. This CDR3 is built from 11 residues. The V gene's germline CDR1 is SGHVS and CDR2 FQNEAQ. V was clipped by 3 bases and J by 3 bases, with 2 bases between them. In DNA form, the CDR3 reads TGTGCCAGCAGCTTCGACACTGAAGCTTTCTTT. It yields the protein CASSFDTEAFF.

This sequence joins TRBV12-3 or TRBV12-4 and TRBJ1-2; 7 bases align to TRBD1. This CDR3 spans 15 amino acids. The V gene end was trimmed by 1 base and the J gene end by 3 bases; junction bases not matched to a gene: 5. This chain's CDR3 is CASSLGGGADYGYTF. As DNA, the CDR3 is TGTGCCAGCAGTTTAGGAGGGGGCGCGGACTATGGCTACACCTTC.

The genes are TRBV11-2 and TRBJ1-2; D unclear. Germline V CDR1 and CDR2: SGHAT, FQNNGV. The CDR3 totals 13 residues. Trimming stripped 5 bases from V and 3 bases from J, with 10 bases between. CDR3 in amino acids: CASSPGDYYGYTF. The CDR3 DNA reads as TGTGCCAGCAGCCCCGGAGATTACTATGGCTACACCTTC.

The rearrangement uses TRBV28 and TRBJ1-4, with a tentative D call TRBD1 (5 bases). The length of the CDR3 is 18 residues. Germline CDR1 is MDHEN and CDR2 is SYDVKM. V gave up 7 bases and J gave up 0 bases, with 21 bases separating them. The CDR3 sequence is CASNSPWQGTATNEKLFF. Here the CDR3 DNA reads TGTGCCAGCAACTCCCCCTGGCAGGGTACGGCAACTAATGAAAAACTGTTTTTT.

The table lists this clonotype with a few counts. The chain employs TRBV2 and TRBJ1-6, with a possible D match to TRBD1 (5 bases). The germline CDR1 and CDR2 sequences are SNHLY and FYNNEI. V was pared by 9 bases and J by 0 bases, with 9 bases between. There are 14 residues in the CDR3. CDR3 loop: CASRQGSYNSPLHF. CDR3 nucleotide sequence: TGTGCCAGTCGCCAGGGCTCCTATAATTCACCCCTCCACTTT.

DNA of the CDR3: TGCAGTGCCATATCCTCCCCCTCGGGCTACGAGCAGTACTTC. It yields the protein CSAISSPSGYEQYF. The chain links TRBV20-1 to TRBJ2-7, with no clear D. The CDR3 is 14 amino acids. Deletions cut 6 bases from V and 3 bases from J, with 18 bases between. Germline CDR1 reads DFQATT; CDR2 reads SNEGSKA (reference sequence).

V gene TRBV7-2 combines with J gene TRBJ1-1; tentatively, D is TRBD1 (5 bases). Germline CDR1 reads SGHTA; CDR2 reads FQGNSA. Trimming left V 9 bases short and J 5 bases short, with 13 bases between. The CDR3 runs 12 residues. CDR3 DNA: TGTGCCAGTAGTATGGGGGGTACTGAAGCTTTCTTT. Amino acids: CASSMGGTEAFF.

The rearrangement uses TRBV20-1 and TRBJ1-2; weak D call: TRBD1 (5 bases). Germline V CDR1 and CDR2: DFQATT, SNEGSKA (reference sequence). The CDR3 is made up of 14 amino acids. Deletions cut 0 bases from V and 7 bases from J, with 15 bases between. CDR3 loop: CSAREPDKTLGYTF. The CDR3 DNA follows: TGCAGTGCTAGAGAACCGGACAAGACCCTTGGCTACACCTTC.

The rearrangement uses TRBV5-4 and TRBJ2-3, with 10 bases identical to TRBD2. Looked up from germline, CDR1 is SGHNT and CDR2 is YYREEE (reference sequence). Trimming at V came to 3 bases and at J to 2 bases, leaving 6 bases not matched to a gene. This CDR3 region has 16 residues. The CDR3 sequence is CASSYGLADATDTQYF. CDR3 DNA: TGTGCCAGCAGCTACGGACTAGCGGACGCCACAGATACGCAGTATTTT.

V and J are TRBV20-1 and TRBJ2-5; TRBD2 agrees at 7 bases. The CDR3 has 13 residues. J was trimmed by 1 base and V by 5 bases; bases with no gene match: 4. Germline V gene data show CDR1 as DFQATT and CDR2 as SNEGSKA (reference sequence). This CDR3 is CSAPLASQETQYF. The CDR3 DNA reads as TGCAGTGCTCCACTAGCGTCCCAAGAGACCCAGTACTTC.

This sequence joins TRBV9 and TRBJ1-1; D not certain. From germline, CDR1 is SGDLS and CDR2 YYNGEE. The CDR3 has 14 amino acids. Deletions cut 0 bases from V and 1 base from J, with 7 bases between. CDR3 loop: CASSVVGQNTEAFF. The CDR3 nucleotides are TGTGCCAGCAGCGTAGTCGGCCAGAACACTGAAGCTTTCTTT.

J is TRBJ2-7 and V is TRBV19; D gene uncertain. Germline V CDR1 and CDR2: LNHDA, SQIVND (reference sequence). V lost 5 bases and J 0 bases, leaving 8 bases between the germline ends. This CDR3 has 13 amino acids. CDR3 loop: CASSLKSSYEQYF. In DNA, the CDR3 is TGTGCCAGTAGTCTAAAGAGCTCCTACGAGCAGTACTTC.